This is a list of T cell receptor beta chains from one sample in a study of shared clonotypes between healthy human individuals. Sequencing used immunoSEQ multiplex PCR; TCRdb keeps in-frame clones, though not all of them. The sample consists of over 2 million clones, roughly 95% of them appearing once. The sequencing input was naive CD4+ T cells sorted from blood. The receptors stem from a young man in good health. Each CDR3 is given with its conserved first and last residue. Each record gives: CDR3 DNA, CDR3 protein, CDR3 length, V gene, clone size, J gene, D gene. A D gene is named only where the DNA matches it firmly. Not every row has a clone size; where given, it reads once, few, many or a size class.

DNA: TGTGCCAGCAGCTTGACATCTAGCGCGTACGAGCAGTACTTC
CDR3: CASSLTSSAYEQYF
length: 14
V: TRBV5-6
size: -
J: TRBJ2-7
D: -

DNA: TGCGCCAGCAGCTCGACAGGAAACAGCTACGAGCAGTACTTC
CDR3: CASSSTGNSYEQYF
length: 14
V: TRBV5-1
size: once
J: TRBJ2-7
D: -

DNA: TGTGCCACCAGCGTTCAGGGTAGGGACATTCAGTACTTC
CDR3: CATSVQGRDIQYF
length: 13
V: TRBV15
size: -
J: TRBJ2-4
D: -

DNA: TGTGCCAGCGGGAGGGGACCGACATTGGAAAAACTGTTTTTT
CDR3: CASGRGPTLEKLFF
length: 14
V: TRBV2
size: -
J: TRBJ1-4
D: -

DNA: TGTGCTAGTGGTTTGTTAAGGTACGAGCAGTACTTC
CDR3: CASGLLRYEQYF
length: 12
V: TRBV12-5
size: -
J: TRBJ2-7
D: -

DNA: TGCGCCAGCAGCTTGGCCCCGGCAGGGGGGAACACTGAAGCTTTCTTT
CDR3: CASSLAPAGGNTEAFF
length: 16
V: TRBV5-1
size: -
J: TRBJ1-1
D: TRBD1

DNA: TGTGCCAGCAGGGTTTCTACAGGGAAGGGTCAGCCCCAGCATTTT
CDR3: CASRVSTGKGQPQHF
length: 15
V: TRBV27
size: -
J: TRBJ1-5
D: -

DNA: TGCGCCAGCAGCCCCCGGACAGGGACCGTCAGGAGCGAGCAGTACTTC
CDR3: CASSPRTGTVRSEQYF
length: 16
V: TRBV5-1
size: -
J: TRBJ2-7
D: TRBD1

DNA: TGTGCCAGCAGTTACGACACCTTTAATTCACCCCTCCACTTT
CDR3: CASSYDTFNSPLHF
length: 14
V: TRBV6-5
size: -
J: TRBJ1-6
D: -

DNA: TGTGCCAGCAGCCAAGATTCCGGAGCGGCTCCCAGGGGCACTGAAGCTTTCTTT
CDR3: CASSQDSGAAPRGTEAFF
length: 18
V: TRBV4-2
size: -
J: TRBJ1-1
D: -

DNA: TGTGCCAGCAGAATACAGGGGAAATTACGCGAAGCTTTCTTT
CDR3: CASRIQGKLREAFF
length: 14
V: TRBV28
size: -
J: TRBJ1-1
D: TRBD1

DNA: TGCGCCAGCGGGCCGGACCCCTACGAGCAGTACTTC
CDR3: CASGPDPYEQYF
length: 12
V: TRBV10-1
size: -
J: TRBJ2-7
D: -

DNA: TGTGCCAGCACCGGCGGACAGCCTTCCTATGGCTACACCTTC
CDR3: CASTGGQPSYGYTF
length: 14
V: TRBV11-2
size: -
J: TRBJ1-2
D: -

DNA: TGTGCCAGCAGCTTTATTAGCGGGGAGTACAATGAGCAGTTCTTC
CDR3: CASSFISGEYNEQFF
length: 15
V: TRBV5-4
size: once
J: TRBJ2-1
D: TRBD2

DNA: TGTGCCAGCAGCCCGAGTTACTTTTCCCAAGAGACCCAGTACTTC
CDR3: CASSPSYFSQETQYF
length: 15
V: TRBV27
size: -
J: TRBJ2-5
D: -

DNA: TGCGCCAGCAGCTCAGGGTTATACAATGAGCAGTTCTTC
CDR3: CASSSGLYNEQFF
length: 13
V: TRBV5-1
size: -
J: TRBJ2-1
D: -

DNA: TGTGCCAGCCTTGATAGCGGGAAACCACAAGAGACCCAGTACTTC
CDR3: CASLDSGKPQETQYF
length: 15
V: TRBV7-2
size: -
J: TRBJ2-5
D: TRBD2

DNA: TGCGCCAGCAGCTCGGAAACAGGGGTGGATGAGCAGTTCTTC
CDR3: CASSSETGVDEQFF
length: 14
V: TRBV5-1
size: -
J: TRBJ2-1
D: TRBD1

DNA: TGTGCCAGCAGCGCTCGACCGAACACCGGGGAGCTGTTTTTT
CDR3: CASSARPNTGELFF
length: 14
V: TRBV7-3
size: once
J: TRBJ2-2
D: -

DNA: TGCGCCAGCAGCCCCACCGCGGGACAGGGTGCCGCCGAGCAGTACTTC
CDR3: CASSPTAGQGAAEQYF
length: 16
V: TRBV4-3
size: -
J: TRBJ2-7
D: TRBD1

DNA: TGCGCCAGCAGATCGACAGGCCCGAACACTGAAGCTTTCTTT
CDR3: CASRSTGPNTEAFF
length: 14
V: TRBV5-1
size: once
J: TRBJ1-1
D: -

DNA: TGTGCCAGCAGTCCAGGGACAGGAGCTTTCTTT
CDR3: CASSPGTGAFF
length: 11
V: TRBV7-8
size: -
J: TRBJ1-1
D: TRBD1

DNA: TGCGCCAGCGTATACGGGACGTTCCCCTACAGTAGGCAGTACTTC
CDR3: CASVYGTFPYSRQYF
length: 15
V: TRBV23-1
size: -
J: TRBJ2-7
D: -

DNA: TGTGCCATCAGTGAGACGGGGGGACAGCCCTACGAGCAGTACTTC
CDR3: CAISETGGQPYEQYF
length: 15
V: TRBV10-3
size: -
J: TRBJ2-7
D: -

DNA: TGTGCCAGCTCACCCGGCAGGGAAAATGAAAAACTGTTTTTT
CDR3: CASSPGRENEKLFF
length: 14
V: TRBV18
size: -
J: TRBJ1-4
D: -

DNA: TGCGCCAGCAGTGAGAGGATCGTGGGGGGCCAAAAGACCCAGTACTTC
CDR3: CASSERIVGGQKTQYF
length: 16
V: TRBV10-1
size: -
J: TRBJ2-5
D: -

DNA: TGTGCCATCGGTCCTACGGGGGATACGCAGTATTTT
CDR3: CAIGPTGDTQYF
length: 12
V: TRBV10-3
size: -
J: TRBJ2-3
D: -

DNA: TGTGCCTGGAGTCAGGCGGCGGCAATATATGGCTACACCTTC
CDR3: CAWSQAAAIYGYTF
length: 14
V: TRBV30
size: -
J: TRBJ1-2
D: -

DNA: TGTGCCAGCTCACCTACCAGAGCGAACACTGAAGCTTTCTTT
CDR3: CASSPTRANTEAFF
length: 14
V: TRBV18
size: -
J: TRBJ1-1
D: -

DNA: TGTGCCAGCAGTTCCCTGACAGACTGCACTGAAGCTTTCTTT
CDR3: CASSSLTDCTEAFF
length: 14
V: TRBV6-5
size: once
J: TRBJ1-1
D: -

DNA: TGTGCCAGCTCACCAGGGACACCTGCGACTGAAGCTTTCTTT
CDR3: CASSPGTPATEAFF
length: 14
V: TRBV18
size: -
J: TRBJ1-1
D: -

DNA: TGTGCCTGGACCACCGGCTATGGCTACACCTTC
CDR3: CAWTTGYGYTF
length: 11
V: TRBV30
size: -
J: TRBJ1-2
D: -

DNA: TGTGCCAGTAGTATCGGGGACACTTGGAATGAGCAGTTCTTC
CDR3: CASSIGDTWNEQFF
length: 14
V: TRBV19
size: -
J: TRBJ2-1
D: -

DNA: TGTGCCAGCAGCAGGCATTATGGCTACACCTTC
CDR3: CASSRHYGYTF
length: 11
V: TRBV2
size: -
J: TRBJ1-2
D: -

DNA: TGCGCCAGCAGCCAAGGGGCCAGGGCCTACGAGCAGTACTTC
CDR3: CASSQGARAYEQYF
length: 14
V: TRBV4-3
size: -
J: TRBJ2-7
D: -

DNA: TGTGCCAGCAGCCCCCTCCCGCGGGGGGGTGGTGCAGATACGCAGTATTTT
CDR3: CASSPLPRGGGADTQYF
length: 17
V: TRBV7-3
size: -
J: TRBJ2-3
D: TRBD2

DNA: TGTGCCAGCCTTGAGAGACTAGCGGGATTAGATACGCAGTATTTT
CDR3: CASLERLAGLDTQYF
length: 15
V: TRBV18
size: -
J: TRBJ2-3
D: TRBD2

DNA: TGTGCCAGCAGCTCCTTGGGGGGTGAGCAGTACTTC
CDR3: CASSSLGGEQYF
length: 12
V: TRBV7-9
size: -
J: TRBJ2-7
D: -

DNA: TGTGCCAGCAGCTTAGGGGCGGACCCTATGACCCAGTACTTC
CDR3: CASSLGADPMTQYF
length: 14
V: TRBV5-8
size: -
J: TRBJ2-5
D: -

DNA: TGTGCCAGCAGCCGTGGACTCCCTGTGGGGTCAGAGCAGTACTTC
CDR3: CASSRGLPVGSEQYF
length: 15
V: TRBV6-5
size: -
J: TRBJ2-7
D: -

DNA: TGCGCCAGCAGCCGAGCTGACCGGGACAGGGATGAAAAACTGTTTTTT
CDR3: CASSRADRDRDEKLFF
length: 16
V: TRBV4-1
size: -
J: TRBJ1-4
D: TRBD1

DNA: TGTGCCAGCAGCGGGACAGGGGCACCTGAAGCTTTCTTT
CDR3: CASSGTGAPEAFF
length: 13
V: TRBV7-9
size: -
J: TRBJ1-1
D: TRBD1

DNA: TGTGCCAGCAGCTTGGGCACCAACTCCTACAATGAGCAGTTCTTC
CDR3: CASSLGTNSYNEQFF
length: 15
V: TRBV5-4
size: -
J: TRBJ2-1
D: -

DNA: TGTGCCAGCAGCCTCAGGGTAACTAGCGGGGGCTACAATGAGCAGTTCTTC
CDR3: CASSLRVTSGGYNEQFF
length: 17
V: TRBV11-2
size: once
J: TRBJ2-1
D: TRBD2

DNA: TGCGCCAGTAGCGGGGGACCGAGCACAGATACGCAGTATTTT
CDR3: CASSGGPSTDTQYF
length: 14
V: TRBV10-1
size: -
J: TRBJ2-3
D: TRBD2

DNA: TGTGCCAGCAGCTCAAGCTGGGGAAACATTCAGTACTTC
CDR3: CASSSSWGNIQYF
length: 13
V: TRBV27
size: -
J: TRBJ2-4
D: -

DNA: TGCAGCGTTTCCGGGACAGAAGCTTTCTTT
CDR3: CSVSGTEAFF
length: 10
V: TRBV29-1
size: -
J: TRBJ1-1
D: -

DNA: TGTGCCAGCAGCAAGCTAGCGGGTAACACCGGGGAGCTGTTTTTT
CDR3: CASSKLAGNTGELFF
length: 15
V: TRBV7-2
size: -
J: TRBJ2-2
D: TRBD2

DNA: TGTGCCATCAGTGAAGGGTTTGGCAATCAGCCCCAGCATTTT
CDR3: CAISEGFGNQPQHF
length: 14
V: TRBV10-3
size: -
J: TRBJ1-5
D: -

DNA: TGTGCCAGCAGCTCCAAGACTGAAGCTTTCTTT
CDR3: CASSSKTEAFF
length: 11
V: TRBV6-5
size: once
J: TRBJ1-1
D: -

DNA: TGTGCCAGCAGAGCGGGACAGGGAACCTACGAGCAGTACTTC
CDR3: CASRAGQGTYEQYF
length: 14
V: TRBV25-1
size: once
J: TRBJ2-7
D: TRBD1

DNA: TGTGCCATCAGTGTACAGGGGGGTTTGAACACTGAAGCTTTCTTT
CDR3: CAISVQGGLNTEAFF
length: 15
V: TRBV10-3
size: -
J: TRBJ1-1
D: TRBD1